Listed below are T cell receptor beta chains from one sample, sequenced in a study of T cells after somatic rescue of genetic block. Data came from immunoSEQ multiplex PCR; TCRdb stores just in-frame clones and leaves some out. The top ten clones hold under 0.095% of a sample with approximately 58,000 clones, around 96% of them seen once. Sample: peripheral blood mononuclear cells (PBMCs). The receptors shown here come from a child under three years old. Both conserved end residues are part of each CDR3. D genes are given only for firm matches. Not all rows give a size; the values are once, few, many and, for expanded clones, a class.

TRBV11-2	TRBJ1-6	NA	NA	TGTGCCAGCAGCTACACAGGGAGGAATTCACCCCTCCACTTT	CASSYTGRNSPLHF
TRBV29-1	TRBJ2-7	NA	TRBD2	TGCAGCGTTGAGCGACTAGCGGGAGGTTCCTACGAGCAGTACTTC	CSVERLAGGSYEQYF
TRBV18	TRBJ2-1	NA	TRBD1	TGTGCCAGCTCACCCCGACAGGGTGGGGGCAATGAGCAGTTCTTC	CASSPRQGGGNEQFF
TRBV4-1	TRBJ1-2	NA	NA	TGCGCCAGCAGCCAATGGAGCAGGACCAACTATGGCTACACCTTC	CASSQWSRTNYGYTF
TRBV1	TRBJ2-5	once	NA	TGCACCAGCAGCCAAGACAAACTAGCGGGAGAGGAAGAGACCCAGTACTTC	CTSSQDKLAGEEETQYF
TRBV4-1	TRBJ2-3	NA	NA	TGCGCCAGCAGCCAGGCGGTTCGAAATACGCAGTATTTT	CASSQAVRNTQYF
TRBV10-3	TRBJ2-7	NA	TRBD2	TGTGCCATCAGTATGGGACTAGCGGGGGCCTACGAGCAGTACTTC	CAISMGLAGAYEQYF
TRBV29-1	TRBJ1-2	NA	NA	TGCAGCGTTGGGGGGGCAGCCTATGGCTACACCTTC	CSVGGAAYGYTF
TRBV19	TRBJ2-1	NA	NA	TGTGCCAGTAGTTTGGTCGCGAATGAGCAGTTCTTC	CASSLVANEQFF
TRBV6-6	TRBJ1-2	NA	NA	TGTGCCAGCAGCCGGGATAACTATGGCTACACCTTC	CASSRDNYGYTF
TRBV2	TRBJ1-2	NA	TRBD1	TGTGCCAGCAGTGAAGGGACAGGGGGGAACTATGGCTACACCTTC	CASSEGTGGNYGYTF
TRBV21-1	TRBJ2-7	NA	NA	TGTGCCAGCAGCAAAACCTACGAGCAGTACTTC	CASSKTYEQYF
TRBV27	TRBJ2-2	NA	TRBD2	TGTGCCAGCAGTTTATTCCTAGCGGGAGGGCCCGGGGAGCTGTTTTTT	CASSLFLAGGPGELFF
TRBV9	TRBJ2-1	once	TRBD1	TGTGCCAGCAGCGGGACAGGGGGAGGCAATGAGCAGTTCTTC	CASSGTGGGNEQFF
TRBV20-1	TRBJ2-1	NA	NA	TGCAGTGCTGAGTCCTACAATGAGCAGTTCTTC	CSAESYNEQFF
TRBV5-1	TRBJ2-4	NA	TRBD1	TGCGCCAGCAGTTATCTCCAGGGGGCTGCCAAAAACATTCAGTACTTC	CASSYLQGAAKNIQYF
TRBV5-8	TRBJ1-2	NA	NA	TGTGCCAGCAGCTTGTATAAAGGGGCCTACCTGACTAACTATGGCTACACCTTC	CASSLYKGAYLTNYGYTF
TRBV9	TRBJ1-5	NA	TRBD1	TGTGCCAGCAGCAAGGGACAGGATCATCAGCCCCAGCATTTT	CASSKGQDHQPQHF
TRBV4-1	TRBJ1-2	NA	NA	TGCGCCAGCAGCCCATGGATGGGGGCAGCTTATGGCTACACCTTC	CASSPWMGAAYGYTF
TRBV27	TRBJ1-2	NA	TRBD1	TGTGCCAGCAGTTTACGAGGGACAGGGGGCGGCTACACCTTC	CASSLRGTGGGYTF
TRBV13	TRBJ2-2	NA	TRBD2	TGTGCCAGCAGCTTTCTAGAAGCGGGACCTACCGGGGAGCTGTTTTTT	CASSFLEAGPTGELFF
TRBV21-1	TRBJ2-7	NA	NA	TGTGCCAGCAGCAAATGGGGGGGGCCACCGTACGAGCAGTACTTC	CASSKWGGPPYEQYF
TRBV5-4	TRBJ1-1	NA	TRBD1	TGTGCCAGCAGCCCGACAGGGGCTGAAGCTTTCTTT	CASSPTGAEAFF
TRBV28	TRBJ2-7	NA	TRBD1	TGTGCCAGCACGGGTGCGACAGGGTGGAGCTACGAGCAGTACTTC	CASTGATGWSYEQYF
TRBV5-1	TRBJ2-3	NA	TRBD1	TGCGCCAGCAGCTTGGGACAGGGGGCAGATACGCAGTATTTT	CASSLGQGADTQYF
TRBV7-9	TRBJ2-1	NA	NA	TGTGCCAGCAGCTTAGCGTCCCGCTACAATGAGCAGTTCTTC	CASSLASRYNEQFF
TRBV27	TRBJ1-5	NA	NA	TGTGCCAGCAGTTTATGGGGGGCTAGCAATCAGCCCCAGCATTTT	CASSLWGASNQPQHF
TRBV5-8	TRBJ2-3	NA	TRBD2	TGTGCCAGCAGCCCCCGGGGGGGGCAGGGGGATACGCAGTATTTT	CASSPRGGQGDTQYF
TRBV5-4	TRBJ2-7	NA	NA	TGTGCCAGCAGCTTGGGGCCTTTGGCTAGCGACCCGTCCTACGAGCAGTACTTC	CASSLGPLASDPSYEQYF
TRBV6-6	TRBJ1-2	NA	NA	TGTGCCATCCCCGGGACATCTAACTATGGCTACACCTTC	CAIPGTSNYGYTF
TRBV5-1	TRBJ2-7	NA	NA	TGCGCCAGCAGCGGGGCTGGTAGCTCCTACGAGCAGTACTTC	CASSGAGSSYEQYF
TRBV12-5	TRBJ2-6	NA	NA	TGTGCTAGTGGTTTTGGTAAGGGGTCCGGGGCCAACGTCCTGACTTTC	CASGFGKGSGANVLTF
TRBV5-1	TRBJ2-2	NA	NA	TGCGCCAGCAGCCGTTTGGGAGCTGTTTTT	CASSRLGAVF
TRBV5-6	TRBJ1-3	NA	NA	TGTGCCAGCAGCTTCGGACTGATCTCTGGAAACACCATATATTTT	CASSFGLISGNTIYF
TRBV6-5	TRBJ2-5	NA	NA	TGTGCCAGCCGCCGTCGTCGGGGTCATCAAGAGACCCAGTACTTC	CASRRRRGHQETQYF
TRBV5-6	TRBJ2-7	NA	TRBD1	TGTGCCAGCGGACAGGGGGCCTCCTACGAGCAGTACTTC	CASGQGASYEQYF
TRBV4-2	TRBJ2-3	NA	TRBD2	TGTGCCAGCAGCCAAAAGACTAGCGGGAGCACAGATACGCAGTATTTT	CASSQKTSGSTDTQYF
TRBV5-6	TRBJ1-4	NA	NA	TGTGCCAGCAGCTTGTGGGGGACTAATGAAAAACTGTTTTTT	CASSLWGTNEKLFF
TRBV4-3	TRBJ2-3	NA	TRBD2	TGCGCCAGCAGCCAGACGGAGCGGGAAAGGGGCACAGATACGCAGTATTTT	CASSQTERERGTDTQYF
TRBV7-9	TRBJ2-7	NA	TRBD2	TGTGCCAGCAGCCCCCGCGGGGGGAGCTCCTACGAGCAGTACTTC	CASSPRGGSSYEQYF
TRBV2	TRBJ2-2	NA	TRBD2	TGTGCCAGCAGTGACGGCCCAGCGGGGTCCGCGAACACCGGGGAGCTGTTTTTT	CASSDGPAGSANTGELFF
TRBV28	TRBJ2-3	NA	NA	TGTGCCAGCAGTTTCGAGCTAGCCACAGATACGCAGTATTTT	CASSFELATDTQYF
TRBV6-1	TRBJ2-7	NA	NA	TGTGCCAGCAGTGCCCAAGGGGCCGAGCAGTACTTC	CASSAQGAEQYF
TRBV7-8	TRBJ2-2	NA	NA	TGTGCCAGCAGCATTAGGGGCCTAGCGCCGAACACCGGGGAGCTGTTTTTT	CASSIRGLAPNTGELFF
TRBV4-1	TRBJ2-5	NA	TRBD2	TGCGCCAGCAGCCTCGTACCGGGACTAGCGACAAGGGGGACCCAGTACTTC	CASSLVPGLATRGTQYF
TRBV28	TRBJ2-4	NA	TRBD2	TGTGCCAGCACCCGTGAAGTTGGGCTAGCGGGACTAGCCAAAAACATTCAGTACTTC	CASTREVGLAGLAKNIQYF